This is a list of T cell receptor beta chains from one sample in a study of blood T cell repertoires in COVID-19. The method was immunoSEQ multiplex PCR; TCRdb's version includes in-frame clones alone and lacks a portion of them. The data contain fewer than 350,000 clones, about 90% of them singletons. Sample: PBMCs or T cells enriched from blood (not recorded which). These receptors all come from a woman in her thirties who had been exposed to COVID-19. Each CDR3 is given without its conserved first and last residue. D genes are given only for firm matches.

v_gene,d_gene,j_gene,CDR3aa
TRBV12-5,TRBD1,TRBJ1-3,ASGSPTGGGNTIY
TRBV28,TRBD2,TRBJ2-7,ASRSQPGLAGYEQY
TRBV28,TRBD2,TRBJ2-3,ASSSLAGGTDTQY
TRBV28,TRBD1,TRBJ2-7,ASSFRDRGSYEQY
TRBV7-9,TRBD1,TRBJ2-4,ASSLDQGAADIQY
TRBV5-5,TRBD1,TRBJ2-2,ASSLLRDRVTGELF
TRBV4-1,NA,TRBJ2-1,ASSQEERGSYNEQF
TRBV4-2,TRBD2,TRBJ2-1,ASSPPSGIYNEQF
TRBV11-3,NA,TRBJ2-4,ASSPRRGWAKNIQY
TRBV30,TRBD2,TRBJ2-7,AWRGLAARGVY
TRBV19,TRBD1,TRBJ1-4,ASMNPGQGASTNEKLF
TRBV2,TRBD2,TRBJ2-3,ASIKGRAALSTDTQY
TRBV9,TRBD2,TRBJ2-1,ASSGLAGYIGEQF
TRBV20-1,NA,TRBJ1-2,SGHREGGYT
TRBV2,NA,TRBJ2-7,ASRGKGELPYEQY
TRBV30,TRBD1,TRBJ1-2,AWSVGQLSGGNGYT
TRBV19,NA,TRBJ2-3,ASSIRGANTGYTQY
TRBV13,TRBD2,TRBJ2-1,ASSRRGLAGIKGNEQF
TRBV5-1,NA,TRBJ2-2,ASSFPSGVRTGELF
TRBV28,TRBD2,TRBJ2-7,ASSPPRGSGRSHEQY
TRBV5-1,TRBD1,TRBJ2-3,ASSQDRANGDTQY
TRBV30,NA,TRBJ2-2,AWSHRPVTGELF
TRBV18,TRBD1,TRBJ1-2,ASSPSPQGENGYT
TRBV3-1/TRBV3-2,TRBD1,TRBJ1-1,ASSPLRQGRMNTEAF
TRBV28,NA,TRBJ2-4,ASSPQGSKAKNIQY
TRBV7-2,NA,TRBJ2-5,ASSVGRGTQY
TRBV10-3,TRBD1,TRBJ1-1,ATEGAGGTEAF
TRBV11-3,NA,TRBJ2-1,ASSDLVDNEQF
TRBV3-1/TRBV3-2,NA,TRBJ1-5,ASSPTENSNQPQH
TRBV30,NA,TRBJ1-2,AWSLQGYYGYT
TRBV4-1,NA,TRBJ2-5,ASSIGGPQETQY
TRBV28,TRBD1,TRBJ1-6,ASSLKPGQGGLSNSPLH
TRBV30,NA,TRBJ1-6,AWSVRQVGSPLH
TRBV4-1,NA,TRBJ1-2,ASSQDGQRHT
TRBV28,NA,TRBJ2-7,ASSSGPYEQY
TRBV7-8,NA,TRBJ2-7,ASSLVGLASSYEQY
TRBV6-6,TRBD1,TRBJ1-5,ASKDRGDNQPQH
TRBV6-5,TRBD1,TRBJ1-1,ASSKDRDRGRVAF
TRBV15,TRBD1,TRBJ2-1,ATSREQGGYNEQF
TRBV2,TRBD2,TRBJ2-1,ASSLPGLAGGSSYNEQF
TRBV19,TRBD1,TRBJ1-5,ASSMGQGYNQPQH
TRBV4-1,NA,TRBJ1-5,ASSQGWTPGGNQPQH
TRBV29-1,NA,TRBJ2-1,SVERLLSYNEQF
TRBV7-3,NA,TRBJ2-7,ASSLSALAGEQY
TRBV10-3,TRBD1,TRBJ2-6,AIRPGTGSAGANVLT